This T cell receptor beta chain was found in a study of beta chain features in type 1 diabetes. Study-wide points: Comparison showed that naive, central memory and Treg TCRB repertoires appeared more similar among patients than among healthy donors. When Type 1 diabetes patients were examined, their TCRB CDR3s proved moderately but significantly shorter in all four CD4+ subsets.

This CDR3 comprises 16 residues. With 6 bases clipped from V and 8 bases from J, the junction kept 14 bases outside the gene matches. CDR1 and CDR2 (germline): SQVTM, ANQGSEA. This clone came up a few times. What it binds is unknown. The isolated RNA, all of it, was reverse transcribed, so expressed TCRB transcripts were what got sequenced. Profiled with immunoSEQ multiplex PCR; TCRdb holds only in-frame clones, not every one. This sample carries about 700,000 clones, around 15% of them seen once, and the ten largest clones take around 0.022%. Material: naive CD4+ T cells from blood. This receptor was identified in a man in his late teens or twenties with type 1 diabetes. The chain couples TRBV29-1 to TRBJ2-6, with TRBD1 matching 9 bases. This CDR3 reads CSVIPGQGSTSNVLTF. The CDR3, as DNA: TGCAGCGTCATTCCGGGACAGGGTTCAACGTCCAACGTCCTGACTTTC. The full variable domain, in which reference TRBV29-1 and TRBJ2-6 provide the parts outside the CDR3, is SAVISQKPSRDICQRGTSLTIQCQVDSQVTMMFWYRQQPGQSLTLIATANQGSEATYESGFVIDKFPISRPNLTFSTLTVSNMSPEDSSIYLCSVIPGQGSTSNVLTFGAGSRLTVL.